Listed below are T cell receptor beta chains from one sample, sequenced in a study of blood T cell repertoires in COVID-19. The assay was immunoSEQ multiplex PCR, and TCRdb's table has in-frame clones only and misses some. This sample has tens of thousands of clones; about 70% occur once, and the top ten carry roughly 8.7%. The specimen was peripheral blood. These receptors originate from a man between 65 and 79 years old with active or convalescent COVID-19. Both conserved end residues are trimmed from each CDR3. A D gene is named only where the DNA matches it firmly. Part of the rows lack a size; the others show once, few, many or a class for expanded clones.

j_call d_call clone_size v_call cdr3_aa
TRBJ1-2 NA NA TRBV30 AWSPDQFGYT
TRBJ1-2 TRBD1 NA TRBV5-4 ASSQTGGAYGYT
TRBJ1-2 NA NA TRBV6-6 ASSYSTGLTDYGYT
TRBJ1-1 NA few TRBV2 ASTSLNTEAF
TRBJ1-6 NA NA TRBV6-5 ASSSAGPNSPLH
TRBJ1-4 NA NA TRBV12-3/TRBV12-4 ASSQGPERLF
TRBJ2-6 TRBD1 NA TRBV7-9 AGEGAKGANVLT
TRBJ1-5 NA NA TRBV6-1 ASSEEVRVMRNQPQH
TRBJ1-4 NA NA TRBV5-4 ASSLDSFNEKLF
TRBJ1-2 TRBD1 NA TRBV5-1 ASSLVAGQGTDGYT
TRBJ1-1 TRBD1 NA TRBV5-1 ASTGTGNTEAF
TRBJ1-2 NA NA TRBV2 ASSERQGGGYT
TRBJ1-2 TRBD1 NA TRBV5-6 ASSSGQGATGGYT
TRBJ1-6 TRBD1 NA TRBV5-8 ASSSLQGADYNSPLH
TRBJ2-1 NA NA TRBV2 ASKRGTSTMRQF
TRBJ2-1 TRBD1 NA TRBV6-5 ASRGQQFFEQF
TRBJ2-3 NA NA TRBV18 ASSPPSGIGTDTQY
TRBJ2-1 TRBD1 NA TRBV7-3 ASSKDRGHNEQF
TRBJ1-2 NA once TRBV20-1 SASTQDLGYT
TRBJ1-6 NA few TRBV30 AWRRSLNSPLH
TRBJ2-1 TRBD1 few TRBV19 ASRKPGAGGDNEQF
TRBJ2-7 TRBD1 NA TRBV5-4 ASRGQGSYEQY
TRBJ2-7 NA NA TRBV21-1 ASSSQTYEQY
TRBJ1-4 NA NA TRBV7-2 ASSSQNWPEKLF
TRBJ2-1 NA NA TRBV30 AWSSAGMNEQF
TRBJ1-2 NA NA TRBV2 ASERPRGGRSNYGYT
TRBJ1-2 TRBD1 medium-sized TRBV2 AMTGDDYGYT
TRBJ1-1 NA NA TRBV19 ASSITRRTTEAF
TRBJ1-6 NA NA TRBV6-6 ASSYSLPGDSPLH
TRBJ1-2 NA NA TRBV4-2 ASSQVDAGAGYT